The T cell receptor (beta chain) described here comes from a study of shared clonotypes between healthy human individuals. This clone was recorded a few times. Some clones are missing from TCRdb's copy, which holds only in-frame ones; the method was immunoSEQ multiplex PCR. The data contain some 470,000 clones, about 82% of them singletons. Per the germline V gene, CDR1 is SNHLY and CDR2 is FYNNEI. Trimming removed 1 base at V and 0 bases at J, with 7 bases between. CDR3 length equals 15 residues. The clonotype was recovered from a woman aged 40 to 49 in good health. Some clones in this sample may be carry-over from other donors' samples. Sequenced material: PBMCs. The chain uses TRBV2 and TRBJ1-5, with D perhaps TRBD1 (5 bases). The CDR3 region is CASSEGQISNQPQHF. The CDR3, as DNA: TGTGCCAGCAGTGAAGGACAGATTAGCAATCAGCCCCAGCATTTT.